This T cell receptor (beta chain) originates from a study of T cell repertoires in cytomegalovirus infection (dated by TCRdb to the late 2010s). In the study overall: Donor HLA type was relevant to the analysis, because carriage of CMV infection together with the matching HLA type was indicated by public TCR beta signatures.

The sequencing machine was an Illumina HiSeq 1500. TCRdb took the public reads, trimmed them with fastp at Q25, ran MiXCR for clone calling and kept in-frame beta chains. All rows with the same CDR3 protein become a single entry with the most common DNA and genes. The table for this sample lists 740,000 or so distinct CDR3 sequences; 35% of them were counted only once. The ten most abundant clones make up around 2.8% of the sample. Spanning cysteine to phenylalanine, the CDR3 consists of 14 amino acids. The sequence is cut down to CDR3 DNA, 42 bases in frame from base 1. The CDR1 and CDR2 encoded by the germline V gene are MDHEN and SYDVKM. Summary of the overall study and its limitations: Carriers of CMV infection plus the relevant HLA type were discriminated by the cumulative frequency of public TCR beta family members in the study cohort and in an independent roughly 340-donor cohort. The ex vivo response was dominated by HLA-C-restricted CMV-specific TCR beta clonotypes, which also provided the single most frequent clonotype in two of eight donors.

As concerns this clonotype: The target of this receptor is not known. At one end, the junction sequence differs from germline, possibly due to a read error.

This clonotype originated in a human donor in good health (CMV status not recorded). Some clones in this sample may be carry-over from other donors' samples. Sequences were obtained from PBMCs. Recombination linked TRBV28 to TRBJ1-1; D gene: possibly TRBD1, on 5 matching bases. The sequenced DNA: TGTGCCAGCAGCCCGCCGGGGCGGAACACTGTAGCTTTCTTT. It codes for CASSPPGRNTVAFF.